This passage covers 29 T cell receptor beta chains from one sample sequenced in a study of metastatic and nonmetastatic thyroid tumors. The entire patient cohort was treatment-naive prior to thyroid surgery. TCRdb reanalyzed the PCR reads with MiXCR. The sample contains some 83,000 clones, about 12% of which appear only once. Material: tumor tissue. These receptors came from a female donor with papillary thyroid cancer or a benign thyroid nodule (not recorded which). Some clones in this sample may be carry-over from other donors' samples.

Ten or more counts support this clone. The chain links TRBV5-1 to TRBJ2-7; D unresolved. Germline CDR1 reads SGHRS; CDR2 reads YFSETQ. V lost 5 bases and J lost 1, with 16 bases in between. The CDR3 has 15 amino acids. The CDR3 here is CASSPEEARSYEQYF. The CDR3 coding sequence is TGCGCCAGCAGTCCCGAAGAGGCCAGGTCCTACGAGCAGTACTTC.

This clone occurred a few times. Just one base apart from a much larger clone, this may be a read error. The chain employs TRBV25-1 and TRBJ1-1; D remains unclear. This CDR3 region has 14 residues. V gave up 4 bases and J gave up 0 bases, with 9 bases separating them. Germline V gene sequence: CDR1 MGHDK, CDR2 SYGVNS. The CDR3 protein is CASSVWAMNTEAFF. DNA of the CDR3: TGTGCCAGCAGTGTATGGGCCATGAACACTGAAGCTTTCTTT.

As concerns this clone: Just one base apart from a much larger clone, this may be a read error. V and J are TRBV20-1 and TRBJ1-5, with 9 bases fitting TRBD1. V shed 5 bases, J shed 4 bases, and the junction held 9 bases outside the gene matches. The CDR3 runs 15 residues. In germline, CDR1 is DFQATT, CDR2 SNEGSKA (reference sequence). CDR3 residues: CSAGVRDRVNQPQHF. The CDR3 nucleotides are TGCAGTGCTGGAGTGAGGGACAGGGTGAATCAGCCCCAGCATTTT.

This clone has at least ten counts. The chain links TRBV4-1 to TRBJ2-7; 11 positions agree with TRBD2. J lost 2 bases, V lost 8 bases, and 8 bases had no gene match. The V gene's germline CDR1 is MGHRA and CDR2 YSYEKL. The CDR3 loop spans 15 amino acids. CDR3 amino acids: CASAPRLAGPYEQYF. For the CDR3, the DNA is TGCGCCAGCGCACCCCGACTAGCGGGGCCCTACGAGCAGTACTTC.

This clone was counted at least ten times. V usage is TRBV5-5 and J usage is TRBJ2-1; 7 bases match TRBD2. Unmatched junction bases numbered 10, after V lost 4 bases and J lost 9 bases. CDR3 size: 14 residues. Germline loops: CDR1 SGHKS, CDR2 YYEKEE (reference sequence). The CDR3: CASSPLVRESEQFF. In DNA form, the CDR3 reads TGTGCCAGCAGCCCCCTGGTGCGGGAGAGTGAGCAGTTCTTC.

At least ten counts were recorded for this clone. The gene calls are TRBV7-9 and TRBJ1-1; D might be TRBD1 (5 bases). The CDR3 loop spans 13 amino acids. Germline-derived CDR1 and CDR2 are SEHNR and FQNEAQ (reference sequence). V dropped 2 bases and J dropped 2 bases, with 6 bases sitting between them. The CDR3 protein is CASSLQGNTEAFF. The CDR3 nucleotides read TGTGCCAGCAGCTTACAGGGAAACACTGAAGCTTTCTTT.

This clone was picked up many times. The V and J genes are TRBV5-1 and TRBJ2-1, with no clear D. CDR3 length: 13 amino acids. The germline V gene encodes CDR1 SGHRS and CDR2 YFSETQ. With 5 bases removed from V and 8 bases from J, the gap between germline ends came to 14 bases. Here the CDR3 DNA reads TGCGCCAGCAGATCCACTCGTGGCGATGAGCAGTTCTTC. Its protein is CASRSTRGDEQFF.

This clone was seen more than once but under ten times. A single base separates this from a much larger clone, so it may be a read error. Written as DNA, the CDR3 is TGTGCCGGGCGGGGGGATTCAGAAACTGAAGCTTTCTTT. Protein: CAGRGDSETEAFF. The chain couples TRBV10-3 to TRBJ1-1; a weak D match, TRBD1 (5 bases). Germline V gives CDR1 ENHRY, CDR2 SYGVKD. V was cut by 11 bases and J by 5 bases, with 18 bases left in between. The CDR3 totals 13 residues.

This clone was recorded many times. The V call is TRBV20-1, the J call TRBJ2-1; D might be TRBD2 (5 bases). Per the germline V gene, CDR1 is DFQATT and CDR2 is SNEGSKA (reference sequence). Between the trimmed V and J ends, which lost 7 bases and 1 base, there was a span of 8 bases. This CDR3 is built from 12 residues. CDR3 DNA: TGCAGTGGTGAGGGATCCTACAATGAGCAGTTCTTC. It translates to CSGEGSYNEQFF.

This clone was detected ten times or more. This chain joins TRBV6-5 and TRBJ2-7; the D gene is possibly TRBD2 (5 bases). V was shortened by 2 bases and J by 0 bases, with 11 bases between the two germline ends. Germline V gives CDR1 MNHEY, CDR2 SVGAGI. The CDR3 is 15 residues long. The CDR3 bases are TGTGCCAGCAGTTACGGCAGCGGAAGCTCCTACGAGCAGTACTTC. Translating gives CASSYGSGSSYEQYF.

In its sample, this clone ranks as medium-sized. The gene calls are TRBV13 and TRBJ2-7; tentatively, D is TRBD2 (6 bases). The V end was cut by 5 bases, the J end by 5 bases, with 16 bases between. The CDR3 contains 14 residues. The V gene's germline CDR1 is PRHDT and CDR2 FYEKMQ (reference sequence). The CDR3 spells CASSPRLGRNEQYF. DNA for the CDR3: TGTGCCAGCAGCCCTCGACTAGGACGTAACGAGCAGTACTTC.

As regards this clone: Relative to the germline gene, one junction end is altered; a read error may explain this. Written as DNA, the CDR3 is TGTGCCAGTAGTGAATTTAGGGGCTCCTATAATTCACCCCTCCACTTT. Translating it yields CASSEFRGSYNSPLHF. The J gene is TRBJ1-6, the V gene TRBV6-1; a weak D match, TRBD1 (5 bases). Germline V gene data show CDR1 as MNHNS and CDR2 as SASEGT. The CDR3 contains 16 residues.

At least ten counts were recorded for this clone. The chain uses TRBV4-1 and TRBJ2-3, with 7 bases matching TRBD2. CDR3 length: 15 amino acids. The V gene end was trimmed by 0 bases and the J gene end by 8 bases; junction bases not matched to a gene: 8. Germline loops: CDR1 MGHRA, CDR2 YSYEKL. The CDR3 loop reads CASSQDHSGPRTQYF. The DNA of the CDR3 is TGCGCCAGCAGCCAAGATCATAGCGGGCCCCGTACGCAGTATTTT.

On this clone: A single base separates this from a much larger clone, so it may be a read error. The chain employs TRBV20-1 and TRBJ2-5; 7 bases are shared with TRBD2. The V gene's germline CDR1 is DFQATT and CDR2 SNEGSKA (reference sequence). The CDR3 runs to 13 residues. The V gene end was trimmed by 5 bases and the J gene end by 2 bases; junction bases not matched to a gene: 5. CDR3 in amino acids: CSAGRGWQETQYF. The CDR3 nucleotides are TGCAGTGCTGGGCGGGGGTGGCAAGAGACCCAGTACTTC.

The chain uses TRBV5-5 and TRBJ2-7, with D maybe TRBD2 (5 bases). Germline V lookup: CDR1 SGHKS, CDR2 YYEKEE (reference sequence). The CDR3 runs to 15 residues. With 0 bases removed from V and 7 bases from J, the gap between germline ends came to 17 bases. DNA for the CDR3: TGTGCCAGCAGCTTGGCCGGGCGGGCTATTTATGAGCAGTACTTC. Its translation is CASSLAGRAIYEQYF.

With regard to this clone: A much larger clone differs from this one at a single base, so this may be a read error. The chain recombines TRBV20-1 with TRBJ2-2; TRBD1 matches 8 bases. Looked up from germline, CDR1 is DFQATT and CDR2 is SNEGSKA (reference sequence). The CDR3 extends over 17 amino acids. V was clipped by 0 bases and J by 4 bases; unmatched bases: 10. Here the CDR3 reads CSARDRVGTGLTGELFF. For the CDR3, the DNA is TGCAGTGCTAGAGATCGGGTAGGGACAGGACTCACCGGGGAGCTGTTTTTT.

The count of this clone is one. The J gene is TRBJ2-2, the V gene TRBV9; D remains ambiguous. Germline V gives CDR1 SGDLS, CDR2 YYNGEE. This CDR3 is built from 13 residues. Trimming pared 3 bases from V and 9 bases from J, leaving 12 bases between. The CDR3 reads CASSAVVTWELFF. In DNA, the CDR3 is TGTGCCAGCAGCGCCGTAGTTACCTGGGAGCTGTTTTTT.

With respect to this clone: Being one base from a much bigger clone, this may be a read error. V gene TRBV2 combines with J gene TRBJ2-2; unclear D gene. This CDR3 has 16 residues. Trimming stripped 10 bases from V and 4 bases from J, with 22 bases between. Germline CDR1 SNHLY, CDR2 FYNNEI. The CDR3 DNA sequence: TGTGCCATCAAATTACTGACGCCGAGTGGCACCGGGGAGCTGTTTTTT. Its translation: CAIKLLTPSGTGELFF. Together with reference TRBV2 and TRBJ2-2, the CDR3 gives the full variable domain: EPEVTQTPSHQVTQMGQEVILRCVPISNHLYFYWYRQILGQKVEFLVSFYNNEISEKSEIFDDQFSVERPDGSNFTLKIRSTKLEDSAMYFCAIKLLTPSGTGELFFGEGSRLTVL.

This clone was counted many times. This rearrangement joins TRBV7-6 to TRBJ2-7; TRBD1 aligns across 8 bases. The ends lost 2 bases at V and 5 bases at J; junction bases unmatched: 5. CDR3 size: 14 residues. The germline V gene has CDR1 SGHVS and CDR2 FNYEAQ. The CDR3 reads CASSLIGQGHEQYF. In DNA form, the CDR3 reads TGTGCCAGCAGCTTAATTGGACAGGGCCACGAGCAGTACTTC.

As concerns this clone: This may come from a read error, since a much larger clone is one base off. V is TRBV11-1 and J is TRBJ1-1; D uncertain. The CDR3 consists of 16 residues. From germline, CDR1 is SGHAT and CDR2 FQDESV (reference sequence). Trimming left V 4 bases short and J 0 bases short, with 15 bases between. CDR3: CASSSWIVSMNTEAFF. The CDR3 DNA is TGTGCCAGCAGCTCCTGGATCGTCTCCATGAACACTGAAGCTTTCTTT.

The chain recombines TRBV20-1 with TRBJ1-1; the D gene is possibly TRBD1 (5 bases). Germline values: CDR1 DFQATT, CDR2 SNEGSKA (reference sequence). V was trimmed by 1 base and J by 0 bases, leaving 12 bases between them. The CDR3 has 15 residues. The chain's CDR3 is CSARARGTMNTEAFF. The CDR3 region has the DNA TGCAGTGCTAGAGCCCGGGGGACCATGAACACTGAAGCTTTCTTT.

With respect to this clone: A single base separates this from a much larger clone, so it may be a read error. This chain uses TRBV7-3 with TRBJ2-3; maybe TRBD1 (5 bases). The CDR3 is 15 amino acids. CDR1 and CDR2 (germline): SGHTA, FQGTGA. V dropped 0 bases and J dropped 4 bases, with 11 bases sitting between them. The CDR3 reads CASSLTGAWSDTQYF. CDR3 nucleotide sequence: TGTGCCAGCAGCTTAACAGGGGCCTGGTCAGATACGCAGTATTTT.

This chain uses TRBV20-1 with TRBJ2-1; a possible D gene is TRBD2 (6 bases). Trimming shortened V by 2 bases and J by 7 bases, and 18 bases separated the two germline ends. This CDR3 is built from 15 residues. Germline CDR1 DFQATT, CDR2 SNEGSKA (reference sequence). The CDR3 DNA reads TGCAGTGCTAGAATTGCACTATCGGGACTGAATGAGCAGTTCTTC. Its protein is CSARIALSGLNEQFF.

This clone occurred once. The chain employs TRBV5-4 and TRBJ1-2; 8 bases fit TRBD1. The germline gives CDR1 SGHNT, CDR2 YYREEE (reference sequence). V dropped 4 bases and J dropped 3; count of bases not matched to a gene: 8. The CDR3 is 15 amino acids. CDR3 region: CASSDVQGDDYGYTF. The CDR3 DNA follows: TGTGCCAGCAGCGACGTACAGGGGGACGACTATGGCTACACCTTC. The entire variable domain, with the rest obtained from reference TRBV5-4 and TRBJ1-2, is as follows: ETGVTQSPTHLIKTRGQQVTLRCSSQSGHNTVSWYQQALGQGPQFIFQYYREEENGRGNFPPRFSGLQFPNYSSELNVNALELDDSALYLCASSDVQGDDYGYTFGSGTRLTVV.

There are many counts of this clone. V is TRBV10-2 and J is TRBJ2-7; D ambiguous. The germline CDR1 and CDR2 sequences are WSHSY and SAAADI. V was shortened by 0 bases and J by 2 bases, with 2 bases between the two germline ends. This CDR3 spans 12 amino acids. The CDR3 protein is CASSESTYEQYF. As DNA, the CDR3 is TGCGCCAGCAGTGAGTCCACCTACGAGCAGTACTTC.

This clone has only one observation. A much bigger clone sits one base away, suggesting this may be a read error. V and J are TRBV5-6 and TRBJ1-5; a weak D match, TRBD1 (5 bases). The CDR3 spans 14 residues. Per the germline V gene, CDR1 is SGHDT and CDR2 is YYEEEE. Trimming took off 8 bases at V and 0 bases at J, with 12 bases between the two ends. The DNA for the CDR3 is TGTGCCAGACCAGGGTCCTATAGCAATCAGCCCCAGCATTTT. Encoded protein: CARPGSYSNQPQHF.

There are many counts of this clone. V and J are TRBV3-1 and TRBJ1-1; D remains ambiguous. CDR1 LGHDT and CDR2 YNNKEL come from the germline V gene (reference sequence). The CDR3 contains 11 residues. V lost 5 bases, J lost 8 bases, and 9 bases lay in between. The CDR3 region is CASSSRREAFF. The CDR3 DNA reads TGTGCCAGCAGCTCTCGACGGGAAGCTTTCTTT.

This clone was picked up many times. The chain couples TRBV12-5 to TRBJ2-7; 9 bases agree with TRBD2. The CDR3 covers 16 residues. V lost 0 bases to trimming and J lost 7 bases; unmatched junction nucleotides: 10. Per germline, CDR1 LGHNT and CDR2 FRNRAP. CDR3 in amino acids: CASGLVTGTSRREQYF. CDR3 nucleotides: TGTGCTAGTGGTTTGGTTACCGGGACTAGCCGTCGGGAGCAGTACTTC.

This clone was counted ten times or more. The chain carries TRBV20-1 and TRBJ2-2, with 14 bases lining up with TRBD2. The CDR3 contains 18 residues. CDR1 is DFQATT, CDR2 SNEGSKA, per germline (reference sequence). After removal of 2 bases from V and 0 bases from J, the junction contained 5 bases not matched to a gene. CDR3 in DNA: TGCAGTGCTAGAACCGGGACTAGCGGGAGAGCGAACACCGGGGAGCTGTTTTTT. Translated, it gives CSARTGTSGRANTGELFF.